The 2 T cell receptor beta chains presented below share a single source sample, sequenced in a study of spatial heterogeneity in lung cancer. Study results and limitations: The study found that expanded intratumoral alpha and beta TCR counts tracked tumor mutation counts.

These receptors are not linked to any known antigen. TCRdb analysed the 5' RACE reads with MiXCR anew, one entry per CDR3 protein. This sample has approximately 3,000 distinct CDR3 sequences, with 4.5% found just once. Time point specified: sample taken at primary tumor resection. The sample here was lung tumor tissue, taken at surgery. These receptors all stem from a female donor with early-stage non-small cell lung cancer.

This clonotype rates as medium-sized. V gene TRBV5-8 combines with J gene TRBJ2-7; D ambiguous. V was clipped by 4 bases and J by 1 base, with 12 bases between them. CDR3 length equals 14 residues. In germline, CDR1 is SGHTS, CDR2 YDEGEE. Written as DNA, the CDR3 is TGTGCCAGCAGCCCCGCTGAGGTTTCCTACGAGCAGTACTTC. Translating gives CASSPAEVSYEQYF.

This clonotype is medium-sized by share. This chain joins TRBV4-3 and TRBJ2-5; possibly TRBD2 for D (5 bases). Trimming cost V 0 bases and J 4 bases, with 12 bases left between them. The CDR3 covers 15 residues. Germline CDR1 and CDR2: LGHNA and YSLEER. For the CDR3, the DNA is TGCGCCAGCAGCCAAGATTATAGGCTAGCAGAGACCCAGTACTTC. As protein: CASSQDYRLAETQYF.